This T cell receptor (beta chain) was observed in a study of PD-1 blockade in classical Hodgkin lymphoma. Profiled with immunoSEQ multiplex PCR; TCRdb holds only in-frame clones, not every one. The sample carries fewer than 40,000 clones, approximately 94% recorded once. Germline CDR1 is MNHEY and CDR2 is SMNVEV (reference sequence). The CDR3 extends over 15 amino acids. With 7 bases clipped from V and 3 bases from J, the junction kept 7 bases outside the gene matches. Time point: newly diagnosed, previously untreated cHL patient sample. V is TRBV27 and J is TRBJ1-3, with 9 bases matching TRBD1. Material: peripheral blood mononuclear cells (PBMCs). This sequence was found in a human donor with classical Hodgkin lymphoma. In DNA form, the CDR3 reads TGTGCCAGCATGGGGACAGGGCTCGGTGGAAACACCATATATTTT. This encodes CASMGTGLGGNTIYF.